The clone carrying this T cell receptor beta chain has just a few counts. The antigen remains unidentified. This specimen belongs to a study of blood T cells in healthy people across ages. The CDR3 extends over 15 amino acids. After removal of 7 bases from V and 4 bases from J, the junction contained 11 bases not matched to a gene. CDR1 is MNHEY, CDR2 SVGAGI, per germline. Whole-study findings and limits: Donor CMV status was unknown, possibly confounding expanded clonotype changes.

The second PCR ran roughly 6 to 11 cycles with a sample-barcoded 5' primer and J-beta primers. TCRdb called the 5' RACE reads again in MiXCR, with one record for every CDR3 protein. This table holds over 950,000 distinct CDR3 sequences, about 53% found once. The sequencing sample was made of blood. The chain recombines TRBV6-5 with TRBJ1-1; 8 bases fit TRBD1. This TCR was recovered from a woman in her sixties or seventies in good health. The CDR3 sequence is CASTLDRGGTTEAFF. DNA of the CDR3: TGTGCCAGCACTTTAGACAGGGGCGGGACCACTGAAGCTTTCTTT.